These T cell receptor beta chains were read from a single sample in a study of shared clonotypes between healthy human individuals. Clones were read by immunoSEQ multiplex PCR, and TCRdb kept only the in-frame ones, dropping some. The data show fewer than 600,000 clones, with roughly four fifths seen just once and around 12% held by the top ten. Sequenced sample: PBMCs. Receptor source: a woman aged 40 to 49 in good health. Some clones in this sample may be carry-over from other donors' samples. Each CDR3 is given with its conserved first and last residue. D genes are given only for firm matches. A row's size may be missing; if present it is once, few, many or a size class.

d_gene: TRBD2
v_gene: TRBV5-1
j_gene: TRBJ2-7
abundance: -
CDR3aa: CASSLTVAGSEQYF
CDR3nt: TGCGCCAGCAGCTTGACAGTAGCGGGGAGCGAGCAGTACTTC

d_gene: -
v_gene: TRBV29-1
j_gene: TRBJ2-1
abundance: once
CDR3aa: CSVEPILRSGYNEQFF
CDR3nt: TGCAGCGTTGAGCCCATTTTGAGGAGCGGATACAATGAGCAGTTCTTC

d_gene: TRBD2
v_gene: TRBV7-3
j_gene: TRBJ2-7
abundance: -
CDR3aa: CASSLMGLAGSGEQYF
CDR3nt: TGTGCCAGCAGCTTAATGGGACTAGCGGGATCCGGCGAGCAGTACTTC

d_gene: -
v_gene: TRBV10-1
j_gene: TRBJ1-1
abundance: -
CDR3aa: CASRKQQGRILVNTEAFF
CDR3nt: TGCGCCAGCAGGAAACAACAGGGCCGTATCTTGGTGAACACTGAAGCTTTCTTT

d_gene: TRBD1
v_gene: TRBV18
j_gene: TRBJ2-6
abundance: -
CDR3aa: CASSPTGTGSSGANVLTF
CDR3nt: TGTGCCAGCTCCCCTACCGGGACAGGGAGCTCTGGGGCCAACGTCCTGACTTTC

d_gene: TRBD1
v_gene: TRBV5-1
j_gene: TRBJ1-2
abundance: -
CDR3aa: CASSLADRVGGYTF
CDR3nt: TGCGCCAGCAGCTTGGCAGACAGGGTTGGTGGCTACACCTTC

d_gene: -
v_gene: TRBV5-4
j_gene: TRBJ2-3
abundance: -
CDR3aa: CASSPPGQHTDTQYF
CDR3nt: TGTGCCAGCAGCCCCCCGGGACAACACACAGATACGCAGTATTTT

d_gene: -
v_gene: TRBV2
j_gene: TRBJ1-4
abundance: few
CDR3aa: CTSSEALGGRREKLFF
CDR3nt: TGTACCAGCAGTGAAGCGCTAGGAGGGAGGCGGGAAAAACTGTTTTTT

d_gene: -
v_gene: TRBV27
j_gene: TRBJ1-1
abundance: many
CDR3aa: CASSLTPPTGPNTEAFF
CDR3nt: TGTGCCAGCAGTTTAACCCCCCCCACAGGCCCGAACACTGAAGCTTTCTTT

d_gene: -
v_gene: TRBV28
j_gene: TRBJ2-5
abundance: -
CDR3aa: CASRGGVIEETQYF
CDR3nt: TGTGCCAGCAGAGGAGGGGTCATAGAAGAGACCCAGTACTTC